This T cell receptor beta chain was sequenced during a study of shared T cell receptors in the human thymus. This CDR3 comprises 14 residues. V dropped 4 bases and J dropped 5 bases, with 15 bases sitting between them. CDR1 is GTSNPN, CDR2 SVGIG, per germline (reference sequence). The method was immunoSEQ multiplex PCR; TCRdb's version includes in-frame clones alone and lacks a portion of them. The repertoire holds approximately 580,000 clones, with 70% to 80% as singletons. The data were also submitted as part of a second study, on human thymus T cells. From that second work: The study used thymus tissue resected during corrective heart surgery. V and J genes seemed to be used with bias in thymic and blood repertoires.

The chain couples TRBV30 to TRBJ2-1, with D possibly TRBD2 on 6 matching bases. Material: thymocytes. This sequence was found in a boy in the first two years of life with a congenital heart defect. The CDR3 region has the DNA TGTGCCTGGACCGTAGGGACTTTACACAATGAGCAGTTCTTC. Translating gives CAWTVGTLHNEQFF.